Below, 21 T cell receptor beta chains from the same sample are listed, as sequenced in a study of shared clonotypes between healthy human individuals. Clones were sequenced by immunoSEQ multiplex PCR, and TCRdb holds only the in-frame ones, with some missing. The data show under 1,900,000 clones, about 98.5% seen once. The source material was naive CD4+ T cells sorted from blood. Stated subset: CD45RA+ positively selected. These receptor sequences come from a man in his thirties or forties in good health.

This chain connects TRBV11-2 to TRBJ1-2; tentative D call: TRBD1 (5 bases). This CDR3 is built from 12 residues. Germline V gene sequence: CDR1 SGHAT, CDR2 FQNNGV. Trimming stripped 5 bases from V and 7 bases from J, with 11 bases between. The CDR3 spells CASSRGAGGYTF. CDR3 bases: TGTGCCAGCAGCCGGGGCGCCGGTGGCTACACCTTC.

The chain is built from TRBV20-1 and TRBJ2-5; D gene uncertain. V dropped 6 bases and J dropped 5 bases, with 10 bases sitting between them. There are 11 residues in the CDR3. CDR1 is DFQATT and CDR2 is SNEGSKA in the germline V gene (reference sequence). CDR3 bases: TGCAGTGCCAGACGGACGGAGACCCAGTACTTC. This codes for CSARRTETQYF.

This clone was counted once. CDR3 DNA: TGTGCCAGCAAATATGGGCGGATCACAGATACGCAGTATTTT. Amino acids: CASKYGRITDTQYF. The chain uses TRBV28 and TRBJ2-3; D gene uncertain. Trimming took off 7 bases at V and 2 bases at J, with 13 bases between the two ends. The CDR3 extends over 14 amino acids. Germline V CDR1 and CDR2: MDHEN, SYDVKM.

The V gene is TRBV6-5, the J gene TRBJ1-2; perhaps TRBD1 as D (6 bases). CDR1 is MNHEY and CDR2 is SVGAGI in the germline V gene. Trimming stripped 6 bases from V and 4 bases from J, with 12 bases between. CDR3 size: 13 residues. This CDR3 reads CASSRDNFYGYTF. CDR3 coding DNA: TGTGCCAGCAGCCGGGACAACTTCTATGGCTACACCTTC.

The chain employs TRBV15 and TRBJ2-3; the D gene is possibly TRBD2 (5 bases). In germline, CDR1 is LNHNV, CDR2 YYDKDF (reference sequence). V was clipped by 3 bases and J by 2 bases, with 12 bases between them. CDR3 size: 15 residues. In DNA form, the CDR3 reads TGTGCCACCAGCAGTCAGGCGGACTTCACAGATACGCAGTATTTT. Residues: CATSSQADFTDTQYF.

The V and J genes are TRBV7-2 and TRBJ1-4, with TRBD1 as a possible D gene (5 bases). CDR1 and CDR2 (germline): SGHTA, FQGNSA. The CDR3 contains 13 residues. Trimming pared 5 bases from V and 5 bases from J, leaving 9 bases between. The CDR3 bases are TGTGCCAGCAGCACGGGACCGAATGAAAAACTGTTTTTT. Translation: CASSTGPNEKLFF.

CDR3 sequence: CASSADSTYGYTF. The CDR3 coding sequence is TGCGCCAGCAGCGCGGACAGTACCTATGGCTACACCTTC. The chain has TRBV10-1 and TRBJ1-2; D perhaps matches TRBD1 (6 bases). Germline CDR1 and CDR2: WNHNN and SYGVQD (reference sequence). Trimming removed 6 bases at V and 4 bases at J, with 12 bases between. The CDR3 runs to 13 residues.

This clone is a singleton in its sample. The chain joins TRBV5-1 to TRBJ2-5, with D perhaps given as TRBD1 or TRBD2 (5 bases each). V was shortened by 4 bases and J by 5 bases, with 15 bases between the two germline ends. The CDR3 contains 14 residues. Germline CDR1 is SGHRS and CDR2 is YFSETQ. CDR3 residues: CASSRDDGMETQYF. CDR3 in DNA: TGCGCCAGCAGCAGGGACGACGGGATGGAGACCCAGTACTTC.

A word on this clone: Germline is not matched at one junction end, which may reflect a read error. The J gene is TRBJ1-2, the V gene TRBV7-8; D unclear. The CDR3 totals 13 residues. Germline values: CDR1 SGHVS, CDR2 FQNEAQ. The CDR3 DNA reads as TGTGCCAGCACCTTAGGGTTAAACTATGGCTACACCTTC. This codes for CASTLGLNYGYTF.

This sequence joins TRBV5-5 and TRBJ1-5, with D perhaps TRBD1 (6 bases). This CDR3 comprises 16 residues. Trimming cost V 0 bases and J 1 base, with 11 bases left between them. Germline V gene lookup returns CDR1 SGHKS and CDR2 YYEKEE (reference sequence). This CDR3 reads CASSLGGQLSNQPQHF. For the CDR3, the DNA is TGTGCCAGCAGCTTGGGCGGACAGCTCAGCAATCAGCCCCAGCATTTT.

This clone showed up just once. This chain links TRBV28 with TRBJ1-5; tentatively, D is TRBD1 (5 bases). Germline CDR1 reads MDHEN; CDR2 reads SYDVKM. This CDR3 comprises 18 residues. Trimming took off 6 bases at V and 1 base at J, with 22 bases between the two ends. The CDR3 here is CASSRSLIQGKSNQPQHF. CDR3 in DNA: TGTGCCAGCAGCCGATCACTAATTCAGGGAAAGAGCAATCAGCCCCAGCATTTT.

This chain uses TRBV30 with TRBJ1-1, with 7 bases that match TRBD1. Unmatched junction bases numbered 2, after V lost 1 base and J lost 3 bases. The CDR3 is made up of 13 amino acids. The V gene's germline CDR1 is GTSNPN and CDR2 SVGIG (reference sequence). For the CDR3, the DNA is TGTGCCTGGAGTGGACAGGGTTACACTGAAGCTTTCTTT. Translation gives CAWSGQGYTEAFF.

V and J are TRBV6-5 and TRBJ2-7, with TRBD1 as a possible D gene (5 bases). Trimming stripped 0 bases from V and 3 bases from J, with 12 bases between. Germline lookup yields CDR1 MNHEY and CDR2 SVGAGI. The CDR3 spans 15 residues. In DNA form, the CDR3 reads TGTGCCAGCAGTTACTCTCGGCAGGACAACTACGAGCAGTACTTC. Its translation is CASSYSRQDNYEQYF.

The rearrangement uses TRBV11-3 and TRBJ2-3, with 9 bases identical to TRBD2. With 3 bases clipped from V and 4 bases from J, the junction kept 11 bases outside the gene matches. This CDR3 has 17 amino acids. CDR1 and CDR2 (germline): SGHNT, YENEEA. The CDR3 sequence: CASSFSLAGPAADTQYF. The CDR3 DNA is TGTGCCAGCAGCTTTTCTCTAGCGGGACCCGCCGCAGATACGCAGTATTTT.

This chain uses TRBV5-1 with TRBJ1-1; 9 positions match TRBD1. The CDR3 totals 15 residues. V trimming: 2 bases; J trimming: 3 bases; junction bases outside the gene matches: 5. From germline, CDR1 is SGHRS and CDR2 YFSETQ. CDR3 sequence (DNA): TGCGCCAGCAGCTTTCTACAGGGGGCGGACACTGAAGCTTTCTTT. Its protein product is CASSFLQGADTEAFF.

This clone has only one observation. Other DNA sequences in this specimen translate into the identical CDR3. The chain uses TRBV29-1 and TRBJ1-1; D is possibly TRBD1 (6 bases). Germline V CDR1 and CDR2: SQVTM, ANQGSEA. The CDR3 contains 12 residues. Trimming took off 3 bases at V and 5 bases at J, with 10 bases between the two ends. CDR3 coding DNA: TGCAGCGTTGACAGGGGAGGGACTGAAGCTTTCTTT. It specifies CSVDRGGTEAFF.

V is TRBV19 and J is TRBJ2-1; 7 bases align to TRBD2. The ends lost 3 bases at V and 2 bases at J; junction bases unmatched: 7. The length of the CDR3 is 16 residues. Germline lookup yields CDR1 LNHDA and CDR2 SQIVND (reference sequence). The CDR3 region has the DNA TGTGCCAGTAGTATTGAGGTAAGCGGGACCTACAATGAGCAGTTCTTC. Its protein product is CASSIEVSGTYNEQFF.

The CDR3 DNA reads TGTGCCAGCTTAGGCGGTGTTAACTATGGCTACACCTTC. Translating it yields CASLGGVNYGYTF. V usage is TRBV28 and J usage is TRBJ1-2; D is uncertain. CDR3 length: 13 amino acids. Trimming stripped 8 bases from V and 1 base from J, with 11 bases between. CDR1 is MDHEN, CDR2 SYDVKM, per germline.

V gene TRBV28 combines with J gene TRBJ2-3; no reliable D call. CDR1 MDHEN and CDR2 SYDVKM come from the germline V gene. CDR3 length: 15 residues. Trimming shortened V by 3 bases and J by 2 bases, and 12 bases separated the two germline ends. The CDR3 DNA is TGTGCCAGCAGTTTTCCATTCGGGCACACAGATACGCAGTATTTT. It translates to CASSFPFGHTDTQYF.

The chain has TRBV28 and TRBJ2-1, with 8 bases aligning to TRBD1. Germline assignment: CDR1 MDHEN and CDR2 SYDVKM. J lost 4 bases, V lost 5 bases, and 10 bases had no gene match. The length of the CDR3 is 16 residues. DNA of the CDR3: TGTGCCAGCAGTATTTTAGGACAGGGAGTTTACAATGAGCAGTTCTTC. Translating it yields CASSILGQGVYNEQFF.

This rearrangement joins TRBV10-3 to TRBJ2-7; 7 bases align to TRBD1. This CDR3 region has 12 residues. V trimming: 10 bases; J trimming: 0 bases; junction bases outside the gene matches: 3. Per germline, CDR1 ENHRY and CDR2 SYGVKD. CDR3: CATGTASYEQYF. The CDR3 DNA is TGTGCCACCGGGACAGCCTCCTACGAGCAGTACTTC.